Listed below are T cell receptor beta chains from one sample, sequenced in a study of spatial heterogeneity in lung cancer. TCRdb reprocessed the 5' RACE reads with MiXCR, giving one entry per CDR3 protein. Of about 760 distinct CDR3 sequences in the sample, approximately 7.2% were seen once. Sequencing used lung tumor tissue, obtained at surgery. These receptors all come from a male donor with early-stage non-small cell lung cancer. CDR3s include the opening cysteine and the closing phenylalanine or tryptophan. D genes are given only for firm matches. A clone size is listed for some rows: how often the clone was seen (once, few, many), or a class if it is expanded.

abundance: medium-sized; j_gene: TRBJ1-2; d_gene: NA; v_gene: TRBV14; CDR3aa: CASSPLGRVRGYTF; CDR3nt: TGTGCCAGCAGCCCCTTGGGTAGGGTGCGCGGCTACACCTTC
abundance: medium-sized; j_gene: TRBJ2-7; d_gene: NA; v_gene: TRBV20-1; CDR3aa: CSASKGPAYEQYF; CDR3nt: TGCAGTGCTAGTAAGGGGCCGGCCTACGAGCAGTACTTC
abundance: medium-sized; j_gene: TRBJ2-1; d_gene: NA; v_gene: TRBV9; CDR3aa: CASSALRGAREQFF; CDR3nt: TGTGCCAGCAGCGCCCTTCGGGGGGCACGGGAGCAGTTCTTC
abundance: large; j_gene: TRBJ2-7; d_gene: NA; v_gene: TRBV13; CDR3aa: CASSSRTGTSEQYF; CDR3nt: TGTGCCAGCAGCTCCAGGACCGGAACTTCCGAGCAGTACTTC
abundance: large; j_gene: TRBJ2-3; d_gene: NA; v_gene: TRBV20-1; CDR3aa: CSAAGTDTQYF; CDR3nt: TGCAGTGCTGCAGGAACAGATACGCAGTATTTT
abundance: medium-sized; j_gene: TRBJ2-1; d_gene: NA; v_gene: TRBV5-4; CDR3aa: CASSLGVSSYNEQFF; CDR3nt: TGTGCCAGCAGCCTGGGGGTGAGCTCCTACAATGAGCAGTTCTTC
abundance: medium-sized; j_gene: TRBJ2-1; d_gene: TRBD2; v_gene: TRBV5-4; CDR3aa: CASSGLAGEMNEQFF; CDR3nt: TGTGCCAGCAGCGGACTAGCGGGGGAGATGAATGAGCAGTTCTTC
abundance: once; j_gene: TRBJ2-4; d_gene: NA; v_gene: TRBV20-1; CDR3aa: CSADRRTSGIQYF; CDR3nt: TGCAGTGCTGACCGGAGGACTTCAGGCATTCAGTACTTC
abundance: large; j_gene: TRBJ2-2; d_gene: NA; v_gene: TRBV27; CDR3aa: CASSFGEVGELFF; CDR3nt: TGTGCCAGCAGTTTCGGGGAGGTCGGGGAGCTGTTTTTT
abundance: medium-sized; j_gene: TRBJ1-5; d_gene: NA; v_gene: TRBV5-1; CDR3aa: CASSLVPGGNQPQHF; CDR3nt: TGCGCCAGCAGCTTGGTACCAGGAGGAAATCAGCCCCAGCATTTT
abundance: medium-sized; j_gene: TRBJ2-5; d_gene: NA; v_gene: TRBV20-1; CDR3aa: CSGEGTETQYF; CDR3nt: TGCAGTGGGGAAGGGACAGAGACCCAGTACTTC
abundance: few; j_gene: TRBJ2-2; d_gene: NA; v_gene: TRBV2; CDR3aa: CASSGQGTGELFF; CDR3nt: TGTGCCAGCAGTGGCCAGGGGACCGGGGAGCTGTTTTTT
abundance: medium-sized; j_gene: TRBJ2-1; d_gene: NA; v_gene: TRBV24-1; CDR3aa: CATSEAAYNEQFF; CDR3nt: TGTGCCACCAGTGAGGCAGCTTACAATGAGCAGTTCTTC
abundance: large; j_gene: TRBJ2-7; d_gene: NA; v_gene: TRBV2; CDR3aa: CASSEGGGRNSYEQYF; CDR3nt: TGTGCCAGCAGTGAGGGGGGAGGCCGAAACTCCTACGAGCAGTACTTC
abundance: large; j_gene: TRBJ2-1; d_gene: TRBD2; v_gene: TRBV19; CDR3aa: CASSPPLGQRGGNEQFF; CDR3nt: TGTGCCAGTAGTCCCCCCCTAGGCCAGCGGGGGGGTAATGAGCAGTTCTTC
abundance: large; j_gene: TRBJ2-6; d_gene: TRBD1; v_gene: TRBV5-5; CDR3aa: CASSPLLGQGASLGANVLTF; CDR3nt: TGTGCCAGCAGCCCGCTCCTCGGACAGGGAGCGTCTCTTGGGGCCAACGTCCTGACTTTC
abundance: NA; j_gene: TRBJ2-2; d_gene: NA; v_gene: TRBV11-2; CDR3aa: CASRDSPTGELFF; CDR3nt: TGTGCCAGCAGGGACAGCCCGACCGGGGAGCTGTTTTTT
abundance: medium-sized; j_gene: TRBJ2-5; d_gene: TRBD2; v_gene: TRBV12-3/TRBV12-4; CDR3aa: CASRQTSGGLQETQYF; CDR3nt: TGTGCCAGCAGGCAGACTAGCGGGGGATTACAAGAGACCCAGTACTTC
abundance: many; j_gene: TRBJ2-7; d_gene: NA; v_gene: TRBV20-1; CDR3aa: CSAPERAHPYEQYF; CDR3nt: TGCAGTGCCCCGGAGAGAGCTCACCCCTACGAGCAGTACTTC
abundance: large; j_gene: TRBJ1-2; d_gene: TRBD1; v_gene: TRBV7-9; CDR3aa: CASSPAGDRGDYGYTF; CDR3nt: TGTGCCAGCAGCCCGGCTGGGGACAGGGGGGACTATGGCTACACCTTC
abundance: medium-sized; j_gene: TRBJ2-5; d_gene: TRBD2; v_gene: TRBV12-3/TRBV12-4; CDR3aa: CASSLGAAGGETQYF; CDR3nt: TGTGCCAGCAGCCTCGGGGCAGCGGGGGGAGAGACCCAGTACTTC
abundance: large; j_gene: TRBJ2-7; d_gene: TRBD1; v_gene: TRBV20-1; CDR3aa: CSARLLGTGGYEQYF; CDR3nt: TGCAGTGCTAGACTCCTCGGGACAGGGGGCTACGAGCAGTACTTC
abundance: large; j_gene: TRBJ2-3; d_gene: TRBD2; v_gene: TRBV30; CDR3aa: CAWRSAGNTDTQYF; CDR3nt: TGTGCCTGGAGGTCAGCGGGGAACACAGATACGCAGTATTTT
abundance: medium-sized; j_gene: TRBJ2-5; d_gene: TRBD2; v_gene: TRBV15; CDR3aa: CATSTRGGVEETQYF; CDR3nt: TGTGCCACCAGCACCCGGGGGGGGGTCGAAGAGACCCAGTACTTC
abundance: NA; j_gene: TRBJ2-7; d_gene: TRBD1; v_gene: TRBV6-7; CDR3aa: CASSRPGQGSYEQYF; CDR3nt: TGTGCCAGCAGTCGGCCGGGACAGGGATCCTACGAGCAGTACTTC
abundance: medium-sized; j_gene: TRBJ2-2; d_gene: NA; v_gene: TRBV7-2; CDR3aa: CASSTGTSSLRKTGELFF; CDR3nt: TGTGCCAGCAGCACAGGGACTTCATCCCTGAGAAAAACCGGGGAGCTGTTTTTT
abundance: large; j_gene: TRBJ2-1; d_gene: TRBD1; v_gene: TRBV7-2; CDR3aa: CASRLPGQGINEQFF; CDR3nt: TGTGCCAGCAGATTGCCGGGACAGGGTATCAATGAGCAGTTCTTC
abundance: large; j_gene: TRBJ1-6; d_gene: TRBD1; v_gene: TRBV7-2; CDR3aa: CASTIRDSYNSPLHF; CDR3nt: TGTGCCAGCACCATCCGGGACAGCTATAATTCACCCCTCCACTTT
abundance: medium-sized; j_gene: TRBJ2-1; d_gene: NA; v_gene: TRBV6-2/TRBV6-3; CDR3aa: CASSPTDREQFF; CDR3nt: TGTGCCAGCAGTCCCACGGACAGAGAGCAGTTCTTC
abundance: large; j_gene: TRBJ2-2; d_gene: NA; v_gene: TRBV7-6; CDR3aa: CASSLVDTGELFF; CDR3nt: TGTGCCAGCAGCTTAGTGGACACCGGGGAGCTGTTTTTT
abundance: large; j_gene: TRBJ2-7; d_gene: TRBD1; v_gene: TRBV27; CDR3aa: CASSLLDRAHEQYF; CDR3nt: TGTGCCAGCAGTTTATTGGACAGGGCCCACGAGCAGTACTTC
abundance: medium-sized; j_gene: TRBJ1-3; d_gene: NA; v_gene: TRBV7-9; CDR3aa: CATVRESSGNTIYF; CDR3nt: TGTGCAACCGTCAGGGAGAGCTCTGGAAACACCATATATTTT
abundance: large; j_gene: TRBJ2-5; d_gene: NA; v_gene: TRBV2; CDR3aa: CASSEALIPFWSRETQYF; CDR3nt: TGTGCCAGCAGTGAAGCGCTAATACCCTTCTGGTCACGAGAGACCCAGTACTTC
abundance: medium-sized; j_gene: TRBJ1-6; d_gene: NA; v_gene: TRBV7-9; CDR3aa: CASSLGSQALIPLHF; CDR3nt: TGTGCCAGCAGCTTAGGTTCGCAGGCCCTCATCCCCCTCCACTTT
abundance: NA; j_gene: TRBJ2-2; d_gene: NA; v_gene: TRBV19; CDR3aa: CASSNPNTGELFF; CDR3nt: TGTGCCAGTAGTAACCCGAACACCGGGGAGCTGTTTTTT
abundance: medium-sized; j_gene: TRBJ2-3; d_gene: NA; v_gene: TRBV27; CDR3aa: CASSPAWGIMRDTQYF; CDR3nt: TGTGCCAGCAGTCCGGCCTGGGGGATAATGAGAGATACGCAGTATTTT
abundance: medium-sized; j_gene: TRBJ1-1; d_gene: NA; v_gene: TRBV5-3; CDR3aa: CARSLEAPPGTPGPEAFF; CDR3nt: TGTGCCAGAAGCTTGGAGGCCCCGCCCGGGACCCCGGGTCCTGAAGCTTTCTTT
abundance: NA; j_gene: TRBJ1-1; d_gene: NA; v_gene: TRBV28; CDR3aa: CASNTNVGGHSRTEAFF; CDR3nt: TGTGCCAGCAACACAAACGTCGGGGGCCATTCGAGGACTGAAGCTTTCTTT
abundance: medium-sized; j_gene: TRBJ2-7; d_gene: TRBD2; v_gene: TRBV6-1; CDR3aa: CASSGGPYEQYF; CDR3nt: TGTGCCAGCTCGGGGGGGCCCTACGAGCAGTACTTC
abundance: large; j_gene: TRBJ2-5; d_gene: TRBD1; v_gene: TRBV6-5; CDR3aa: CASSKSDRGIVETQYF; CDR3nt: TGTGCCAGCAGTAAATCTGACAGGGGGATTGTAGAGACCCAGTACTTC
abundance: large; j_gene: TRBJ2-4; d_gene: TRBD2; v_gene: TRBV10-3; CDR3aa: CAISESAGRNIQYF; CDR3nt: TGTGCCATCAGTGAGTCGGCCGGGAGGAACATTCAGTACTTC
abundance: large; j_gene: TRBJ2-2; d_gene: NA; v_gene: TRBV6-2/TRBV6-3; CDR3aa: CASSLGHWSGELFF; CDR3nt: TGTGCCAGCAGCTTGGGACATTGGTCCGGGGAGCTGTTTTTT
abundance: few; j_gene: TRBJ2-3; d_gene: NA; v_gene: TRBV5-1; CDR3aa: CASSLWTRATDTQYF; CDR3nt: TGCGCCAGCAGCTTGTGGACACGAGCCACAGATACGCAGTATTTT
abundance: medium-sized; j_gene: TRBJ2-7; d_gene: NA; v_gene: TRBV28; CDR3aa: CASSLNPLWYEQYF; CDR3nt: TGTGCCAGCAGTTTAAACCCCCTTTGGTACGAGCAGTACTTC
abundance: medium-sized; j_gene: TRBJ2-7; d_gene: NA; v_gene: TRBV11-2; CDR3aa: CASTTSRGPAYEQYF; CDR3nt: TGTGCCAGCACCACTAGCCGGGGCCCTGCCTACGAGCAGTACTTC
abundance: large; j_gene: TRBJ2-5; d_gene: TRBD2; v_gene: TRBV27; CDR3aa: CASSLSTPGGGASETQYF; CDR3nt: TGTGCCAGCAGTCTCAGTACACCGGGCGGGGGGGCCAGTGAGACCCAGTACTTC
abundance: medium-sized; j_gene: TRBJ2-3; d_gene: NA; v_gene: TRBV7-3; CDR3aa: CASSLGPTDTQYF; CDR3nt: TGTGCCAGCAGCTTAGGACCCACAGATACGCAGTATTTT
abundance: large; j_gene: TRBJ2-7; d_gene: TRBD1; v_gene: TRBV6-1; CDR3aa: CASSELGTAIVYEQYF; CDR3nt: TGTGCCAGCAGTGAACTCGGGACAGCAATTGTCTACGAGCAGTACTTC
abundance: large; j_gene: TRBJ2-3; d_gene: NA; v_gene: TRBV4-2; CDR3aa: CASSQGDGGDTQYF; CDR3nt: TGTGCCAGCAGCCAAGGAGATGGGGGGGATACGCAGTATTTT
abundance: medium-sized; j_gene: TRBJ2-7; d_gene: NA; v_gene: TRBV20-1; CDR3aa: CSAVKREGALDEQYF; CDR3nt: TGCAGTGCTGTCAAGAGAGAGGGAGCCTTGGACGAGCAGTACTTC
abundance: medium-sized; j_gene: TRBJ1-6; d_gene: NA; v_gene: TRBV28; CDR3aa: CASSIPGHTKSPLHF; CDR3nt: TGTGCCAGCAGCATCCCGGGACACACGAAATCACCCCTCCACTTT